This T cell receptor beta chain emerged from a study of T cells in Graves' hyperthyroidism and ophthalmopathy. Germline V gene sequence: CDR1 SGHRS, CDR2 YFSETQ. The CDR3 spans 14 residues. With 2 bases removed from V and 7 bases from J, the gap between germline ends came to 10 bases. This clonotype was detected only a few times. The investigators amplified TCR beta CDR3 regions from RNA transcripts. The study used the HTBI primer set for a first-round RT-PCR of the TCR CDR3. TCRdb re-called the multiplex PCR reads through MiXCR, storing one row per CDR3 protein. The sample has 500,000 to 550,000 distinct CDR3 sequences, approximately 20% seen once.

The chain is built from TRBV5-1 and TRBJ1-6; the D gene is possibly TRBD1 (6 bases). The source of this sequence is a man aged 35 to 55 with Graves' ophthalmopathy. Sequencing used blood. The CDR3 bases are TGCGCCAGCAGCTTTGGACAGATGAATTCACCCCTCCACTTT. It encodes CASSFGQMNSPLHF.